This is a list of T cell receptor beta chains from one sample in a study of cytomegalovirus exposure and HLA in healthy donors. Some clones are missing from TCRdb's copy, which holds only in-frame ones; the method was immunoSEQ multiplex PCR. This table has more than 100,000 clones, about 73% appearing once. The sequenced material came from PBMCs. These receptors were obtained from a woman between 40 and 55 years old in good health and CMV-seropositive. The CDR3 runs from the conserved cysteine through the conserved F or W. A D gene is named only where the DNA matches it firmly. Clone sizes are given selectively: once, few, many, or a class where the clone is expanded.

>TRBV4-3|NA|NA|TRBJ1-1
TGCGCCAGCAGCCAAGGCGGTGAAGCGGGGACGAGCACTGAAGCTTTCTTT
CASSQGGEAGTSTEAFF
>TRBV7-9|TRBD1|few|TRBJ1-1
TGTGCCAGCGACTCAGGGGGCAAGGACACTGAAGCTTTCTTT
CASDSGGKDTEAFF
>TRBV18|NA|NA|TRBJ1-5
TGTGCCAGCTCCGATACAGGGTTAGGCGGCCAGCCCCAGCATTTT
CASSDTGLGGQPQHF
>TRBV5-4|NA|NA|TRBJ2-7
TGTGCCAGCAGCTGGGCCAGCTCCTACGAGCAGTACTTC
CASSWASSYEQYF
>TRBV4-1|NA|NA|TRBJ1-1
TGCGCCAGCAGCCAAGATCACACCTGGAACACTGAAGCTTTCTTT
CASSQDHTWNTEAFF
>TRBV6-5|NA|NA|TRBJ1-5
TGTGCCAGCAGTCCCCATCGCGGGGATCAGCCCCAGCATTTT
CASSPHRGDQPQHF
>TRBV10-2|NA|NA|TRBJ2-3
TGCGCCAGCAGCCTATGGACAGACGTTTTAACAGATACGCAGTATTTT
CASSLWTDVLTDTQYF
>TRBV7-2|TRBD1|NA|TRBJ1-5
TGTGCCAGCAGCTCCGACAGGGTTCAGCCCCAGCATTTT
CASSSDRVQPQHF
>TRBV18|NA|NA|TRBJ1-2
TGTGCCAGCTCACCGGGCGGGGGCGCGAACTATGGCTACACCTTC
CASSPGGGANYGYTF
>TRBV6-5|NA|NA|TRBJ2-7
TGTGCCAGCAGTTCAACAGGGAACTCCTACGAGCAGTACTTC
CASSSTGNSYEQYF
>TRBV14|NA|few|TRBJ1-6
TGTGCCAGCAGCGTCCAGGGGCTCTCACCCCTCCACTTT
CASSVQGLSPLHF
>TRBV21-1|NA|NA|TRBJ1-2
TGTGCCAGCAGCGTTCAAAAAGACAGGGGACCCTATGGCTACACCTTC
CASSVQKDRGPYGYTF
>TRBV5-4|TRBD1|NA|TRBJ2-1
TGTGCCAGCAGCTTACAGACAGGGGGCGGTGAGCAGTTCTTC
CASSLQTGGGEQFF
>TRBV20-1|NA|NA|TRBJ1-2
TGCAGTGGGGGGCGGGTATCTGGCTACACCTTC
CSGGRVSGYTF
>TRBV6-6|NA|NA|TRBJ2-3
TGTGCCAGCAGTACCCCGCGGAGGGGGGGATCAGATACGCAGTATTTT
CASSTPRRGGSDTQYF
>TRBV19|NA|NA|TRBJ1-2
TGTGCCAGTTCCCGGGGGGGACATGGCTACACCTTC
CASSRGGHGYTF
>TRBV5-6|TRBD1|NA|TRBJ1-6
TGTGCCAGCAGCGGGGGGGACAGGGGGCTTAATTCACCCCTCCACTTT
CASSGGDRGLNSPLHF
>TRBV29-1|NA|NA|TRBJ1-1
TGCAGCGTCAGCGGAGATATGAACACTGAAGCTTTCTTT
CSVSGDMNTEAFF
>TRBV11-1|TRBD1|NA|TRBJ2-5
TGTGCCAGCAGCTTAGGGGGACAGGCCGGGGGAGAGACCCAGTACTTC
CASSLGGQAGGETQYF
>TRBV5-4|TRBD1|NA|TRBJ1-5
TGTGCCAGCAGCTTGGACAGGGGCTTCAATCAGCCCCAGCATTTT
CASSLDRGFNQPQHF
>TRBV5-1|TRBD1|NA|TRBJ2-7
TGCGCCAGCAGCTCGAAGCCGGGACAGAGCTCCTACGAGCAGTACTTC
CASSSKPGQSSYEQYF
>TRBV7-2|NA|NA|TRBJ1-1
TGTGCCACACGGGACACCCTTAACACTGAAGCTTTCTTT
CATRDTLNTEAFF
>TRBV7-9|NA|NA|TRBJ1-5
TGTGCCAGCAGCTTAGAAGGAGCTCAGCCCCAGCATTTT
CASSLEGAQPQHF
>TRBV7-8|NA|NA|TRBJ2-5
TGTGCCAGCAGCTCCAGAGGCGAGGAGGAGACCCAGTACTTC
CASSSRGEEETQYF
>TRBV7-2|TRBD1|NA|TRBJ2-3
TGTGCCAGCAGCGAACAGGGGACAGATACGCAGTATTTT
CASSEQGTDTQYF
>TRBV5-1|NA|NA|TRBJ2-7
TGCGCCAGCAGCGAAGGGAGCTCCTACGAGCAGTACTTC
CASSEGSSYEQYF
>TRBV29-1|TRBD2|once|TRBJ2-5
TGCAGCGTTGAAGATCTGGGTCCACTAGCGGGGGGCGTGGAGACCCAGTACTTC
CSVEDLGPLAGGVETQYF
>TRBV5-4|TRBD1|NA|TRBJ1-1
TGTGCCAGCAGCTCTGGGGGGACAGGATACACTGAAGCTTTCTTT
CASSSGGTGYTEAFF
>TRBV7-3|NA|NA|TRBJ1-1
TGTGCCAGCAGCCCCACAGGGAGCACTGAAGCTTTCTTT
CASSPTGSTEAFF
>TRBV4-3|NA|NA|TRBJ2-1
TGCGCCAGCAGCCAAGAGGACAGTACCTACAATGAGCAGTTCTTC
CASSQEDSTYNEQFF
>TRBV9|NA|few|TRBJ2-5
TGTGCCAGCAGCCGGGTCCTCCAAGAGACCCAGTACTTC
CASSRVLQETQYF
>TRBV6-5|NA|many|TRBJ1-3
TGTGCCAGCAGATCCCAGGGGAACACCATATATTTT
CASRSQGNTIYF
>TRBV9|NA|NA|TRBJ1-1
TGTGCCAGCACGGGGGGAGGTCTAATGAACACTGAAGCTTTCTTT
CASTGGGLMNTEAFF
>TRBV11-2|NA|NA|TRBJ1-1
TGTGCCAGCAGCCTCAACCGACAGGCGAACACTGAAGCTTTCTTT
CASSLNRQANTEAFF
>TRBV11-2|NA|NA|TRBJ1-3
TGTGCCAGCAGCGTTAGTACGTCCTCTGGAAACACCATATATTTT
CASSVSTSSGNTIYF
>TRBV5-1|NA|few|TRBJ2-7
TGCGCCAGCAGCCGTGACCCCGCGGGCGGACTACGGGAGCAGTACTTC
CASSRDPAGGLREQYF
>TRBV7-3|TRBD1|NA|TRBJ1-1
TGTGCCAGCAGCGAACAGGGGTCTGGCACTGAAGCTTTCTTT
CASSEQGSGTEAFF